This T cell receptor (beta chain) stems from a study of blood T cell repertoires in COVID-19. Study overall: Sources were T cells, B-cell-depleted T cells, or PBMCs; the material itself was cDNA or gDNA.

In the authors' methods: Reference gene primer amplification yielded estimated nucleated cell counts. The repertoire was sequenced with immunoSEQ multiplex PCR; TCRdb's copy has only in-frame clones and lacks some. D and trimming come from the DNA, and the V and J calls and clone size come from that table. The sample holds around 190,000 clones, roughly 86% seen once. V lost 0 bases, J lost 6 bases, and 6 bases lay in between. CDR1 and CDR2 from the germline V gene are SGHNT and YYREEE (reference sequence). The CDR3 runs to 12 residues. The sequence derives from a man younger than 35 with acute COVID-19. The sample was PBMCs or T cells enriched from blood (not recorded which). The gene calls are TRBV5-4 and TRBJ1-2; possible D gene TRBD1, 6 bases. The CDR3 DNA reads as TGTGCCAGCAGCTTGGCAGGGGATGGCTACACCTTC. As protein: CASSLAGDGYTF.